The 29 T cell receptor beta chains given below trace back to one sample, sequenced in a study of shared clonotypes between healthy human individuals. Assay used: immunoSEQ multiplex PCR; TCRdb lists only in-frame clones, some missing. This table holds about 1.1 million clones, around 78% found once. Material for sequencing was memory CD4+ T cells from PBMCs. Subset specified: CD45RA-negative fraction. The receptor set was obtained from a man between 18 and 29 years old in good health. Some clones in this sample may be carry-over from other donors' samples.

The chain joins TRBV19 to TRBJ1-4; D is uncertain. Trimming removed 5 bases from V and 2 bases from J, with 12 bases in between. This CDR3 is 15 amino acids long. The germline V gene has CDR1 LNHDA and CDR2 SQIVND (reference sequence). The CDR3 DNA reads TGTGCCAGTAGTCCCGCCGGGAGGACTAATGAAAAACTGTTTTTT. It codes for CASSPAGRTNEKLFF.

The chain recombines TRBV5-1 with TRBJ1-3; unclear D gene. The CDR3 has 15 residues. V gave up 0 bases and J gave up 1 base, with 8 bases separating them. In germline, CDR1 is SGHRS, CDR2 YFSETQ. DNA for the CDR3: TGCGCCAGCAGCTTGGCCCCGGGATCTGGAAACACCATATATTTT. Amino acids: CASSLAPGSGNTIYF. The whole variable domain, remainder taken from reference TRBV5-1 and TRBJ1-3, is KAGVTQTPRYLIKTRGQQVTLSCSPISGHRSVSWYQQTPGQGLQFLFEYFSETQRNKGNFPGRFSGRQFSNSRSEMNVSTLELGDSALYLCASSLAPGSGNTIYFGEGSWLTVV.

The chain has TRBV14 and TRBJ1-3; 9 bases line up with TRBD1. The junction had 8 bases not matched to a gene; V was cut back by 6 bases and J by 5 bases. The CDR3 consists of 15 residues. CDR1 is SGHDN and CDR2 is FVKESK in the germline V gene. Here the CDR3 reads CASRPAGTGRNTIYF. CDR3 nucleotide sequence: TGTGCCAGCAGACCCGCCGGGACAGGGAGAAACACCATATATTTT.

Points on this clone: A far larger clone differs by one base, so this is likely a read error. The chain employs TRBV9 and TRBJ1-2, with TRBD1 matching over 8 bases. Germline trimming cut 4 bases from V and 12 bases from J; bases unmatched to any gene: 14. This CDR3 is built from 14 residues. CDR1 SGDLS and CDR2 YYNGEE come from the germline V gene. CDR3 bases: TGTGCCAGCAGCCCCCGGACAGGGATCGACGGCCACACCTTC. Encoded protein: CASSPRTGIDGHTF.

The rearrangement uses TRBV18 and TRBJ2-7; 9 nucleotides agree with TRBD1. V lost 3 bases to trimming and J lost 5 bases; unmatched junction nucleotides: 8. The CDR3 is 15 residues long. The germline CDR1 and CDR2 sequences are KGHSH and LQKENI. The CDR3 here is CASSPRGQGLDEQYF. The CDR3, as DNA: TGTGCCAGCTCACCTCGAGGACAGGGGTTGGACGAGCAGTACTTC.

The CDR3 DNA sequence: TGCGCCAGCAGTCAATCGCAGGGACAGGGGAACCACGAGCAGTACTTC. This encodes CASSQSQGQGNHEQYF. The chain links TRBV5-1 to TRBJ2-7, with 10 bases aligning to TRBD1. There are 16 residues in the CDR3. Germline V gene data show CDR1 as SGHRS and CDR2 as YFSETQ. The trim removed 5 bases at V and 5 bases at J, leaving 13 bases unmatched. The variable domain in full, completed from reference TRBV5-1 and TRBJ2-7, reads KAGVTQTPRYLIKTRGQQVTLSCSPISGHRSVSWYQQTPGQGLQFLFEYFSETQRNKGNFPGRFSGRQFSNSRSEMNVSTLELGDSALYLCASSQSQGQGNHEQYFGPGTRLTVT.

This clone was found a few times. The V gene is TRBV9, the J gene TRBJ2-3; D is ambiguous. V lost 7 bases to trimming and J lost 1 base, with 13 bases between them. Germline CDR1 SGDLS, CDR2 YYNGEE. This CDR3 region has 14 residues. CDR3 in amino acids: CASAQGFGTDTQYF. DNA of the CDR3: TGTGCCAGCGCCCAAGGCTTCGGCACAGATACGCAGTATTTT.

DNA for the CDR3: TGTGCCAGCAGTCGGACGGACAATCAGCCCCAGCATTTT. This gives the protein CASSRTDNQPQHF. The gene calls are TRBV14 and TRBJ1-5; D is uncertain. Germline loops: CDR1 SGHDN, CDR2 FVKESK. This CDR3 is 13 amino acids long. The ends were cut back, 6 bases at V and 3 bases at J, with 9 bases in the middle.

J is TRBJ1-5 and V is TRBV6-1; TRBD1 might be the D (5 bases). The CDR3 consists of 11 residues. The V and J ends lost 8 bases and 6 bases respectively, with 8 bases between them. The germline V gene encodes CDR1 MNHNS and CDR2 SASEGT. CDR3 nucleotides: TGTGCCAGCGGACATAGTCAGCCCCAGCATTTT. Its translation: CASGHSQPQHF.

The DNA of the CDR3 is TGCGCCAGCAGCTCACAGGGGACCTTGGTTGAAAAACTGTTTTTT. This translates into CASSSQGTLVEKLFF. V gene TRBV5-1 combines with J gene TRBJ1-4; 7 positions agree with TRBD1. Germline V gives CDR1 SGHRS, CDR2 YFSETQ. The CDR3 length is 15 residues. V lost 3 bases and J lost 7; bases outside the gene matches: 9.

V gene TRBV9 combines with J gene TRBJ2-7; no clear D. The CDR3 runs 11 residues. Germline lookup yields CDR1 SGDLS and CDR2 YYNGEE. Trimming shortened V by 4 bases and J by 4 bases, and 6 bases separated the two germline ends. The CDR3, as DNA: TGTGCCAGCAGCCCCATTTACGAGCAGTACTTC. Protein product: CASSPIYEQYF.

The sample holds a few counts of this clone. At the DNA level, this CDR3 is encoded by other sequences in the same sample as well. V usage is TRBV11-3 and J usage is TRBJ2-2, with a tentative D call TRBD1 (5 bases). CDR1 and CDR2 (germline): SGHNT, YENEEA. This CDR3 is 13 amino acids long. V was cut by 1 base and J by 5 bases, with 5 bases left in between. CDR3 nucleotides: TGTGCCAGCAGCTTAGCAGGGACCGGGGAGCTGTTTTTT. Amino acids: CASSLAGTGELFF.

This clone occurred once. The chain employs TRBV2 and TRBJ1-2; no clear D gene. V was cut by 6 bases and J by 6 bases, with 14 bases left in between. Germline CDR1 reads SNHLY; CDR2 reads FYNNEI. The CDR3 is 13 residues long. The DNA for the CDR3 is TGTGCCAGCAGCTGGACTGTACAAGATGGCTACACCTTC. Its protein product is CASSWTVQDGYTF.

CDR3 in amino acids: CASSPGRDRGRLGTEAFF. In DNA, the CDR3 is TGTGCCAGCAGTCCGGGGAGGGACAGGGGGCGCTTGGGCACTGAAGCTTTCTTT. The chain combines TRBV27 with TRBJ1-1, with TRBD1 matching over 12 bases. With 5 bases clipped from V and 4 bases from J, the junction kept 14 bases outside the gene matches. Per germline, CDR1 MNHEY and CDR2 SMNVEV (reference sequence). This CDR3 contains 18 residues.

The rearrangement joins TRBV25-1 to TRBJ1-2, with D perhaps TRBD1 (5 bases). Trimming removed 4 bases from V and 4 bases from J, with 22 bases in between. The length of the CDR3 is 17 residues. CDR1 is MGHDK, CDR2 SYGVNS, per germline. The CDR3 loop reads CASSGYRRKSLSYGYTF. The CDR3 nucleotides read TGTGCCAGCAGTGGGTACAGGCGGAAGTCACTCTCCTATGGCTACACCTTC.

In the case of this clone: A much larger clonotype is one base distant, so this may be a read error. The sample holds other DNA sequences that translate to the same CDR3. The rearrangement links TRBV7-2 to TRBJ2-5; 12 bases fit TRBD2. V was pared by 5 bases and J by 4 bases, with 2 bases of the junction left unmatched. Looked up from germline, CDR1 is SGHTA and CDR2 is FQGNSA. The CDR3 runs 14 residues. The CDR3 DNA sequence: TGTGCCAGCAGCCCGGGACTAGCGGGAGAGACCCAGTACTTC. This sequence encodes CASSPGLAGETQYF.

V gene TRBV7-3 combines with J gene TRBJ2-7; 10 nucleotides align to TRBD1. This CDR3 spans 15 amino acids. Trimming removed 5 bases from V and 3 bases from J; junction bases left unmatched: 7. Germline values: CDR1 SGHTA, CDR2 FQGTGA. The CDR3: CASSLGQGTIYEQYF. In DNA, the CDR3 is TGTGCCAGCAGCCTGGGACAGGGGACTATCTACGAGCAGTACTTC.

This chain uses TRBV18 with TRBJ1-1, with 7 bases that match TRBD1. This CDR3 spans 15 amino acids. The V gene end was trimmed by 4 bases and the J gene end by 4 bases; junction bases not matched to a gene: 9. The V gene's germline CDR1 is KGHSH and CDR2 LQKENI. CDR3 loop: CASSLQTGYATEAFF. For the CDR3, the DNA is TGTGCCAGCTCACTACAGACAGGGTACGCCACTGAAGCTTTCTTT.

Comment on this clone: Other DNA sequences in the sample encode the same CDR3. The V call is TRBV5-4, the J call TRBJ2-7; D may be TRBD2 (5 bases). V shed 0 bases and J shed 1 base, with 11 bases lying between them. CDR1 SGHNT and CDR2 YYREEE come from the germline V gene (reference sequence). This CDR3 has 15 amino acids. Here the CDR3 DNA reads TGTGCCAGCAGCTTGGCTGCGGGTCAATCCTACGAGCAGTACTTC. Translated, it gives CASSLAAGQSYEQYF. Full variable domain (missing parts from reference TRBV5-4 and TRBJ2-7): ETGVTQSPTHLIKTRGQQVTLRCSSQSGHNTVSWYQQALGQGPQFIFQYYREEENGRGNFPPRFSGLQFPNYSSELNVNALELDDSALYLCASSLAAGQSYEQYFGPGTRLTVT.

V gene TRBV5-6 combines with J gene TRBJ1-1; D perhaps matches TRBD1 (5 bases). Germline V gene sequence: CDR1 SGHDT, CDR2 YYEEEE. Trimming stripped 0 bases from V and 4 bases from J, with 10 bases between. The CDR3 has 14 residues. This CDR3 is CASSLAGLVTEAFF. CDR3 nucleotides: TGTGCCAGCAGCTTGGCGGGGCTGGTCACTGAAGCTTTCTTT.

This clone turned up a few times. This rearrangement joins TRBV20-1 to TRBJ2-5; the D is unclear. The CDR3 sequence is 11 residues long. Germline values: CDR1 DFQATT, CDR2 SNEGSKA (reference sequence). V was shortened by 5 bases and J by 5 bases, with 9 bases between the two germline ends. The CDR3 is CSAFGMETQYF. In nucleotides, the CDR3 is TGCAGTGCTTTTGGGATGGAGACCCAGTACTTC.

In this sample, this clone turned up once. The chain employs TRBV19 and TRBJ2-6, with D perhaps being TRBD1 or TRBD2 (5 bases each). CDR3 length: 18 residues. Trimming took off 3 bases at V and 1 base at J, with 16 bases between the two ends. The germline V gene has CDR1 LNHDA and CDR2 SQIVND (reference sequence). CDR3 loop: CASSIPGRITSGANVLTF. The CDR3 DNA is TGTGCCAGTAGTATCCCGGGACGGATAACGTCTGGGGCCAACGTCCTGACTTTC.

CDR3 DNA: TGCGCCAGCAGCCAGTCTAGCGGGTCCTGGGAGACCCAGTACTTC. This translates into CASSQSSGSWETQYF. V and J are TRBV4-1 and TRBJ2-5, with 8 bases aligning to TRBD2. Germline values: CDR1 MGHRA, CDR2 YSYEKL. The CDR3 length is 15 residues. V was pared by 3 bases and J by 5 bases, with 8 bases of the junction left unmatched.

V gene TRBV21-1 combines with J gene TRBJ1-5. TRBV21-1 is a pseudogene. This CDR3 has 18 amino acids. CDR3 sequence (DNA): TGTGCCAGCAGCAAAGGCTGGGGAGGGCGCGAAGGCAATCAGCCCCAGCATTTT. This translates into CASSKGWGGREGNQPQHF.

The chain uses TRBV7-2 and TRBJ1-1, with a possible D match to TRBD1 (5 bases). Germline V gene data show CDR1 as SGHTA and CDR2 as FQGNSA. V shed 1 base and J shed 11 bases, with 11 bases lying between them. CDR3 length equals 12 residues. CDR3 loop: CASSLGAGRAFF. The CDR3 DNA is TGTGCCAGCAGCTTAGGGGCAGGGCGGGCTTTCTTT. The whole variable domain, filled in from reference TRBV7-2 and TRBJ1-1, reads GAGVSQSPSNKVTEKGKDVELRCDPISGHTALYWYRQSLGQGLEFLIYFQGNSAPDKSGLPSDRFSAERTGGSVSTLTIQRTQQEDSAVYLCASSLGAGRAFFGQGTRLTVV.

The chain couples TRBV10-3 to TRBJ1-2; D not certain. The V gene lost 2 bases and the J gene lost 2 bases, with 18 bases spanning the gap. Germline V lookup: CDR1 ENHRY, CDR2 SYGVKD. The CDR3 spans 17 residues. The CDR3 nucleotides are TGTGCCATCAGTGAGAGCCTCGTTAGGTCTCCAAACTATGGCTACACCTTC. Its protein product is CAISESLVRSPNYGYTF.

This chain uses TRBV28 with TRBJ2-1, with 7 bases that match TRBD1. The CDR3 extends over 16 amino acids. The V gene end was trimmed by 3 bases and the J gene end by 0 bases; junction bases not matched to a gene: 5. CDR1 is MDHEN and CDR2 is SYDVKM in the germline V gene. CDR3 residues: CASSFSGQRSYNEQFF. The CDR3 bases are TGTGCCAGCAGTTTTTCGGGACAGCGCTCCTACAATGAGCAGTTCTTC.

CDR3 residues: CASSLRGTADTQYF. The CDR3 region has the DNA TGTGCCAGCAGCTTACGGGGGACTGCAGATACGCAGTATTTT. V is TRBV7-3 and J is TRBJ2-3, with D maybe TRBD2 (6 bases). The CDR3 runs 14 residues. Trimming pared 2 bases from V and 4 bases from J, leaving 10 bases between. The germline V gene encodes CDR1 SGHTA and CDR2 FQGTGA.

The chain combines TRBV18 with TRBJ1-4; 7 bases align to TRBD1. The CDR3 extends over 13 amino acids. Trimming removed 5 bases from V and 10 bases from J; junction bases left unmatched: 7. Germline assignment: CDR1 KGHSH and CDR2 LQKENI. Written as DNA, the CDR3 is TGTGCCAGCTCAGGAGGGGACAGTGGAAAACTGTTTTTT. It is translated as CASSGGDSGKLFF.